This entry is about one T cell receptor (beta chain). Its matching antigen is unknown. The sample comes from a study of Ad26.COV2.S vaccination and SARS-CoV-2 variants. V lost 2 bases to trimming and J lost 2 bases, with 7 bases between them. Germline V CDR1 and CDR2: MNHEY, SMNVEV (reference sequence). CDR3 length equals 13 residues. Treatment noted: roughly 18 received Ad26.COV2.S at low or high dose, single or two shots; 5 received placebo; per-sample allocation not given. It was on day 63 after the first vaccine or placebo injection that samples were taken. Study-level results: People who got the vaccine had more spike-specific TCR breadth than people who got placebo.

Produced via immunoSEQ multiplex PCR; TCRdb's table is partial and in-frame only. The repertoire consists of around 300,000 clones, with about 85% occurring once and the leading ten covering roughly 6%. The sequencing used peripheral blood, collected in a trial of Ad26.COV2.S vaccine versus placebo. The TCR sequence derives from a person between 18 and 60 years old who received the Ad26.COV2.S COVID-19 vaccine or a placebo. The chain has TRBV27 and TRBJ2-7; D is unresolved. In DNA, the CDR3 is TGTGCCAGCAGTTTAGCACTAACCTACGAGCAGTACTTC. It codes for CASSLALTYEQYF.